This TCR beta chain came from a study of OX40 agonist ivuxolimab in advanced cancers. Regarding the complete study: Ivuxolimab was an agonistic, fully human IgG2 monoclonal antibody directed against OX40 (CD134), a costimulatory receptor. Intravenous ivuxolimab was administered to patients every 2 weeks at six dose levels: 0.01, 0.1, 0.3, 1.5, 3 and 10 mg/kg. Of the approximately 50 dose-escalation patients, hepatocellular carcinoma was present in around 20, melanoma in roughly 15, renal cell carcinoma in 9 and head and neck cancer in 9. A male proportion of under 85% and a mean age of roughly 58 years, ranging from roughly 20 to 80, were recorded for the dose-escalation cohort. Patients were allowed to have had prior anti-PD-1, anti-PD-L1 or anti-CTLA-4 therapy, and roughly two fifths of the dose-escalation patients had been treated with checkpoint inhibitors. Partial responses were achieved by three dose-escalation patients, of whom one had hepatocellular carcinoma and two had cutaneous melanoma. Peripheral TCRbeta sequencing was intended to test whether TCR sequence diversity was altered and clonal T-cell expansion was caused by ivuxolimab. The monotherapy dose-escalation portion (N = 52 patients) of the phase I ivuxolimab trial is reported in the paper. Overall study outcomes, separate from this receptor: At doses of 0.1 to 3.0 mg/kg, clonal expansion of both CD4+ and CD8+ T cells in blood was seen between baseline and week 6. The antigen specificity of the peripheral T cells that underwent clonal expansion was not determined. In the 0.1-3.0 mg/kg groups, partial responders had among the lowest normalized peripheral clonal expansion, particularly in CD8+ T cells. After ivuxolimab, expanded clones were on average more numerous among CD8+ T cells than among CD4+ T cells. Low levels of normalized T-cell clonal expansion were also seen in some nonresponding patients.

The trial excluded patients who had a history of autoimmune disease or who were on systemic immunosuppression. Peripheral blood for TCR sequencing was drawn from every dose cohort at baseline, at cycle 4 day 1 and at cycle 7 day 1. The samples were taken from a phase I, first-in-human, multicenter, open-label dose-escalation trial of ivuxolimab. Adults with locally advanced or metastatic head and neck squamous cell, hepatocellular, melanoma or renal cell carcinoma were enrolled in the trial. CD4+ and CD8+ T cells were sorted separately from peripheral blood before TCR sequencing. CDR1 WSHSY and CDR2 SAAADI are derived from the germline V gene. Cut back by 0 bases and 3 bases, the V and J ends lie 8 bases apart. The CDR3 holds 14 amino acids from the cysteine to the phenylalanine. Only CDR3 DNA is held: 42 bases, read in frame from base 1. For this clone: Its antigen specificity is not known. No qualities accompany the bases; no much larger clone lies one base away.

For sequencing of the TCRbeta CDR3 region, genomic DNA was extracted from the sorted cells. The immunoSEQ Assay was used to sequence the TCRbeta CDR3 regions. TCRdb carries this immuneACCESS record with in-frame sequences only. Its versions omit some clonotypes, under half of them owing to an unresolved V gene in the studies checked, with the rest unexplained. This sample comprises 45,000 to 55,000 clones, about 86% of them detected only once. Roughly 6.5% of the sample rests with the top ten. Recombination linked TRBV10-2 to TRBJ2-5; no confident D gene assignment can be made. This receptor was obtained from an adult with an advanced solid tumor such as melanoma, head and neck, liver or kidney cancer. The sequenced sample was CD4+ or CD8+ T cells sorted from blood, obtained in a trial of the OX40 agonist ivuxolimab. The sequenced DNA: TGCGCCAGCAGTGAGTCGAGTCTAGAAGAGACCCAGTACTTC. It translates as CASSESSLEETQYF.